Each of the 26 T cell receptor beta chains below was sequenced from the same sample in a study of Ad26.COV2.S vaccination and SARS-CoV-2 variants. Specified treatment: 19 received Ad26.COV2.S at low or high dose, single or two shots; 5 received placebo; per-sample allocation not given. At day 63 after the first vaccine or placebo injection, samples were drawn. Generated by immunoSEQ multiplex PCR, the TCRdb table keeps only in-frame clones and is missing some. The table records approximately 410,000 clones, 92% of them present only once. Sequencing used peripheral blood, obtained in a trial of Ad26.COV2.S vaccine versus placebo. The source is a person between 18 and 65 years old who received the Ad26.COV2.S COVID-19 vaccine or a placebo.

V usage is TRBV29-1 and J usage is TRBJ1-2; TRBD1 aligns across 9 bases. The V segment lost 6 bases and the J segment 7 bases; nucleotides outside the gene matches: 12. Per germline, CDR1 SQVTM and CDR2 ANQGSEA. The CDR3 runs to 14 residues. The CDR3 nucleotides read TGCAGCGTCACCGGGACAGGGCAGTTTGGTGGCTACACCTTC. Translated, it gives CSVTGTGQFGGYTF.

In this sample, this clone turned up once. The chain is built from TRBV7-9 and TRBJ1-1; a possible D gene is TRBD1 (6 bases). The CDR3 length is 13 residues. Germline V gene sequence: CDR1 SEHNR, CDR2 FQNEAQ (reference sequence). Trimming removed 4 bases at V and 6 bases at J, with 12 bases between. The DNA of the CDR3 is TGTGCCAGCAGCTCAACAGGGTGGCCTGAAGCTTTCTTT. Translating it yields CASSSTGWPEAFF.

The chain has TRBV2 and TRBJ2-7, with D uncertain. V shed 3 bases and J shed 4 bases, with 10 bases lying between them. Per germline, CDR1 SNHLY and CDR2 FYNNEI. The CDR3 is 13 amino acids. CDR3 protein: CASSDPLGYEQYF. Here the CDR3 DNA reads TGTGCCAGCAGTGATCCTCTCGGGTACGAGCAGTACTTC. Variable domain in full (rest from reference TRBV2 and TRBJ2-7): EPEVTQTPSHQVTQMGQEVILRCVPISNHLYFYWYRQILGQKVEFLVSFYNNEISEKSEIFDDQFSVERPDGSNFTLKIRSTKLEDSAMYFCASSDPLGYEQYFGPGTRLTVT.

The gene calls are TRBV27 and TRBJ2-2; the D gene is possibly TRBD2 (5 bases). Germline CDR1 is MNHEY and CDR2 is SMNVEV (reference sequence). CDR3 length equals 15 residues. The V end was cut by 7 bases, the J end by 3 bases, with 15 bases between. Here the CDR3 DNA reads TGTGCCAGCACGCGGGCAAGATGGGACACCGGGGAGCTGTTTTTT. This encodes CASTRARWDTGELFF.

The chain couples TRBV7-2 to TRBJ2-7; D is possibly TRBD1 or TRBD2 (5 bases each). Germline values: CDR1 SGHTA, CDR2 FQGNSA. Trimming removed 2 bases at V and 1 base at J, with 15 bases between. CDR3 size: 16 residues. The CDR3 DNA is TGTGCCAGCAGCTTACGAGGGGCACTTTATTCCTACGAGCAGTACTTC. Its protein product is CASSLRGALYSYEQYF.

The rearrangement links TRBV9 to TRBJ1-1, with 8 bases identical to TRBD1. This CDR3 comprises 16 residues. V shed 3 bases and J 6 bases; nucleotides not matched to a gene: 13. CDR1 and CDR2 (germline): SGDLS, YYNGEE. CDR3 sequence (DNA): TGTGCCAGCAGCGGAAGCGGACAGGGAAGGAGCGCTGAAGCTTTCTTT. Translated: CASSGSGQGRSAEAFF.

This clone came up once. The CDR3 region has the DNA TGTGCCTGGAGCCCGGACAGGGACAACGAGCAGTACTTC. Translated: CAWSPDRDNEQYF. V usage is TRBV30 and J usage is TRBJ2-7, with 8 bases fitting TRBD1. With V trimmed by 3 bases and J by 5 bases, 6 bases remained unmatched. The germline V gene encodes CDR1 GTSNPN and CDR2 SVGIG (reference sequence). This CDR3 is built from 13 residues.

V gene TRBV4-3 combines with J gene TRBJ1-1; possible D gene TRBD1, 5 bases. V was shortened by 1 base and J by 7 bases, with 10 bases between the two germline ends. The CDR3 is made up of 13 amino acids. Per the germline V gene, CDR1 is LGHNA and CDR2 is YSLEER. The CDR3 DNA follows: TGCGCCAGCAGCCAAGCCCAGGGCTATGAAGCTTTCTTT. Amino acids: CASSQAQGYEAFF.

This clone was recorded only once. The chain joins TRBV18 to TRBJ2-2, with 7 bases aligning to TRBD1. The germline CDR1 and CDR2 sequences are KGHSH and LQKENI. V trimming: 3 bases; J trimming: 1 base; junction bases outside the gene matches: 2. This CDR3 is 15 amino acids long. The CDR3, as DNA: TGTGCCAGCTCACCCCGACAGGGGAACACCGGGGAGCTGTTTTTT. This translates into CASSPRQGNTGELFF. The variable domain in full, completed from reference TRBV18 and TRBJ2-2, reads NAGVMQNPRHLVRRRGQEARLRCSPMKGHSHVYWYRQLPEEGLKFMVYLQKENIIDESGMPKERFSAEFPKEGPSILRIQQVVRGDSAAYFCASSPRQGNTGELFFGEGSRLTVL.

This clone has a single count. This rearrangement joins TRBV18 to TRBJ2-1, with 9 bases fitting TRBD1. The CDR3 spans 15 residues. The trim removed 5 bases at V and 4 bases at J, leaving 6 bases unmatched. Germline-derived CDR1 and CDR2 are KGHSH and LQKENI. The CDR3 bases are TGTGCCAGCTCATCCGACAGGGGGACTTACAATGAGCAGTTCTTC. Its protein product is CASSSDRGTYNEQFF.

CDR3: CASCEGRFYEQYF. The CDR3 nucleotides are TGTGCCAGCTGCGAGGGGCGATTTTACGAGCAGTACTTC. V is TRBV7-2 and J is TRBJ2-7; perhaps D is TRBD1 or TRBD2 (5 bases each). The CDR3 consists of 13 residues. V lost 8 bases to trimming and J lost 4 bases, with 15 bases between them. Germline loops: CDR1 SGHTA, CDR2 FQGNSA.

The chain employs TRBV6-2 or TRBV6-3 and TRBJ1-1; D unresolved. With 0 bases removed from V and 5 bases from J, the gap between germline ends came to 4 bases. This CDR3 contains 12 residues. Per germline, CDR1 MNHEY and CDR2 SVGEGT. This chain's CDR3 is CASSYSKTEAFF. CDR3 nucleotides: TGTGCCAGCAGTTACTCGAAAACTGAAGCTTTCTTT.

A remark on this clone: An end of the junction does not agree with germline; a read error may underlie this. The CDR3 sequence is CASSYSRDSRDF. DNA of the CDR3: TGTGCCAGCAGTTACTCCCGGGACAGCCGCGATTTT. The V and J genes are TRBV6-2 or TRBV6-3 and TRBJ2-3; the match to TRBD1 covers 7 bases. The CDR3 extends over 12 amino acids. Per germline, CDR1 MNHEY and CDR2 SVGEGT.

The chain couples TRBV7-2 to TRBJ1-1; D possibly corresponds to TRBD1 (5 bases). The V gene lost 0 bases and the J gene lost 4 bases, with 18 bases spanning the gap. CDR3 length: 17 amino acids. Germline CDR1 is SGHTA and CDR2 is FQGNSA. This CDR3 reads CASSLAGAGSRSTEAFF. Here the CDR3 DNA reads TGTGCCAGCAGCTTAGCAGGGGCGGGTAGTCGGAGCACTGAAGCTTTCTTT.

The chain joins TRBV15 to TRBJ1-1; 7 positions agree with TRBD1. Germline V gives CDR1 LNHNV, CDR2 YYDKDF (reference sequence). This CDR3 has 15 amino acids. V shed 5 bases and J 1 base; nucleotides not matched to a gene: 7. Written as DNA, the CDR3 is TGTGCCACCAGCCCCGGGACAGTGAGGAACACTGAAGCTTTCTTT. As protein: CATSPGTVRNTEAFF.

CDR3 residues: CASSLDHSNQPQHF. The CDR3 DNA reads TGTGCCAGCAGCTTAGACCATAGCAATCAGCCCCAGCATTTT. The chain has TRBV7-2 and TRBJ1-5; D unresolved. CDR3 length: 14 amino acids. The V gene lost 1 base and the J gene lost 0 bases, with 4 bases spanning the gap. CDR1 and CDR2 (germline): SGHTA, FQGNSA. The full variable domain, in which reference TRBV7-2 and TRBJ1-5 provide the parts outside the CDR3, is GAGVSQSPSNKVTEKGKDVELRCDPISGHTALYWYRQSLGQGLEFLIYFQGNSAPDKSGLPSDRFSAERTGGSVSTLTIQRTQQEDSAVYLCASSLDHSNQPQHFGDGTRLSIL.

The CDR3 nucleotides read TGTGCCTGGGGACAGGGGATGGCTAATGAAAAACTGTTTTTT. Translation: CAWGQGMANEKLFF. V usage is TRBV30 and J usage is TRBJ1-4; 9 nucleotides line up with TRBD1. After removal of 5 bases from V and 3 bases from J, the junction contained 4 bases not matched to a gene. CDR3 length equals 14 residues. Germline CDR1 GTSNPN, CDR2 SVGIG (reference sequence).

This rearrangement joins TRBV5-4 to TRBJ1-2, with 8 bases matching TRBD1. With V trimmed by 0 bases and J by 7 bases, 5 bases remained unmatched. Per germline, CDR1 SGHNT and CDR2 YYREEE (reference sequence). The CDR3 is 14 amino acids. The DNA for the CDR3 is TGTGCCAGCAGCTTGGGGGACAGGCTTCCTGGCTACACCTTC. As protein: CASSLGDRLPGYTF.

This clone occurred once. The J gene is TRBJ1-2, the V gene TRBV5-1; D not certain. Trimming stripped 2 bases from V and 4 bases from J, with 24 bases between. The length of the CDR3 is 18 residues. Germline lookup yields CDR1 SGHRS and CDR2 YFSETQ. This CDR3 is CASSFEGGGFDGSYGYTF. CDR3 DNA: TGCGCCAGCAGCTTCGAGGGTGGTGGATTCGACGGATCCTATGGCTACACCTTC.

Here the CDR3 DNA reads TGTGCCAGCAGCGCGCGACAGGGGGGCGCCGGGGAGCTGTTTTTT. This codes for CASSARQGGAGELFF. The V gene is TRBV9, the J gene TRBJ2-2, with 9 bases that match TRBD1. The CDR3 has 15 residues. Germline CDR1 and CDR2: SGDLS and YYNGEE. The junction had 6 bases not matched to a gene; V was cut back by 3 bases and J by 6 bases.

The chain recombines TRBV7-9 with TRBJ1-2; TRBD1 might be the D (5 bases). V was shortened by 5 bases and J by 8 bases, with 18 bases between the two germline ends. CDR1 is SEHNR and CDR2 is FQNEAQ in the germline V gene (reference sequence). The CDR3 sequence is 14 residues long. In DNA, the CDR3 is TGTGCCAGCAGCCCTAGTGCGGGCCGGGGGGGCTACACCTTC. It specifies CASSPSAGRGGYTF.

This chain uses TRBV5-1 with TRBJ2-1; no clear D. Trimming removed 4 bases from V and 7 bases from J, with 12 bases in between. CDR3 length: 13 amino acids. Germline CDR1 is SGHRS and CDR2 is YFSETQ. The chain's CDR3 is CASSMNLGNEQFF. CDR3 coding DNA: TGCGCCAGCAGCATGAACCTAGGGAATGAGCAGTTCTTC.

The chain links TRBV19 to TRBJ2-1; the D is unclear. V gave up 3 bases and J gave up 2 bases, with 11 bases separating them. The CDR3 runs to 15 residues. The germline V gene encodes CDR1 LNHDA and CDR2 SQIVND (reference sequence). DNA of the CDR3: TGTGCCAGTAGTATTAGCCTTAACACCTACAATGAGCAGTTCTTC. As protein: CASSISLNTYNEQFF.

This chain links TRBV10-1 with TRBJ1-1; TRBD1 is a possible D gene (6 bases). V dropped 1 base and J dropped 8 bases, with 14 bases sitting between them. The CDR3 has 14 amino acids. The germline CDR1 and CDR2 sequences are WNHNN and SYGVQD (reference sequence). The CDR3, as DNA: TGCGCCAGCAGTGAGTTACCACAGGGCCGGGAAGCTTTCTTT. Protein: CASSELPQGREAFF.

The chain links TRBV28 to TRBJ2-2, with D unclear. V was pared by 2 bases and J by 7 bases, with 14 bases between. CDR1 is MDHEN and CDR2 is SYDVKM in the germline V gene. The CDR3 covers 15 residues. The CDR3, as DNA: TGTGCCAGCAGTTTAGTATCCAGCCCACGCGGGGAGCTGTTTTTT. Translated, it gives CASSLVSSPRGELFF. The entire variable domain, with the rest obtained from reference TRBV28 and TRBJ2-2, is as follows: DVKVTQSSRYLVKRTGEKVFLECVQDMDHENMFWYRQDPGLGLRLIYFSYDVKMKEKGDIPEGYSVSREKKERFSLILESASTNQTSMYLCASSLVSSPRGELFFGEGSRLTVL.

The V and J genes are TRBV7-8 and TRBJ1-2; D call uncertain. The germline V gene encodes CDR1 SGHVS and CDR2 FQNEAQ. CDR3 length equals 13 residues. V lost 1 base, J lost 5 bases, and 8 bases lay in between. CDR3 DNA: TGTGCCAGCAGCTTAGGCGGGCAATATGGCTACACCTTC. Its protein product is CASSLGGQYGYTF.